A selection of T cell receptor beta chains follows, all from one sample in a study of blood T cell repertoires in COVID-19. Some clones are missing from TCRdb's copy, which holds only in-frame ones; the method was immunoSEQ multiplex PCR. The sample consists of 120,000 to 150,000 clones, 84% of them appearing once. The sample taken for sequencing was PBMCs or T cells enriched from blood (not recorded which). All receptors derive from a woman aged 45-65 years who had been exposed to COVID-19. Both conserved end residues are part of each CDR3. D genes are given only for firm matches. Expanded clones are given a class, and other clones once, few, many or no size at all.

cdr3_length j_call v_call d_call clone_size cdr3_nt cdr3_aa
15 TRBJ1-5 TRBV19 TRBD1 - TGTGCCAGTAGTAGGGCGGGACAGCTCAATCAGCCCCAGCATTTT CASSRAGQLNQPQHF
13 TRBJ1-2 TRBV5-5 TRBD1 once TGTGCCAGCACCAAGACAGGGACCTATGGCTACACCTTC CASTKTGTYGYTF
14 TRBJ1-1 TRBV7-2 TRBD1 - TGTGCCAGCAGCTTCAGGGGGCCGAACACTGAAGCTTTCTTT CASSFRGPNTEAFF
14 TRBJ2-7 TRBV10-1 - - TGCGCCAGCAGTGGCAGGGGAGATGGCTACGAGCAGTACTTC CASSGRGDGYEQYF
13 TRBJ2-3 TRBV30 - few TGTGCCTGGAGTGTACGGGGTGGAGATACGCAGTATTTT CAWSVRGGDTQYF
16 TRBJ2-1 TRBV5-1 TRBD2 - TGCGCCAGCAGCTTCCCTTCTAGCGGGGGGGCCAATGAGCAGTTCTTC CASSFPSSGGANEQFF
13 TRBJ1-2 TRBV7-9 TRBD1 - TGTGCCAGCACCGAAGAGGGGGCGTATGGCTACACCTTC CASTEEGAYGYTF
15 TRBJ2-5 TRBV15 - once TGTGCCACCAGCAGAGAGAGACTAGTCGGTGGGACCCAGTACTTC CATSRERLVGGTQYF
14 TRBJ2-2 TRBV2 - - TGTGCCAGCAAGAGCGGAGCCGGGTCCGGGGAGCTGTTTTTT CASKSGAGSGELFF
17 TRBJ2-1 TRBV9 TRBD2 - TGTGCCAGCAGCGTAGAAGGTGGCGGGAGCTCCTACAATGAGCAGTTCTTC CASSVEGGGSSYNEQFF
15 TRBJ2-5 TRBV7-8 - once TGTGCCAGCAAGGACTCCGACCGCCTACAGGAGACCCAGTACTTC CASKDSDRLQETQYF